This section outlines one TCR beta chain sequence together with its context. What it recognizes is unknown. TCRdb used MiXCR to reprocess the reads, holding one entry per CDR3 protein. The sample has a few hundred thousand distinct CDR3 sequences, 40% seen once; the top ten hold roughly 50%. This CDR3 has 16 amino acids. V was trimmed by 4 bases and J by 2 bases, leaving 17 bases between them. CDR1 LGHDT and CDR2 YNNKEL come from the germline V gene (reference sequence). The data derive from a study of T cell repertoires in cytomegalovirus infection. The rearrangement joins TRBV3-1 to TRBJ1-1; perhaps TRBD1 as D (6 bases). The receptor was derived from a human donor in good health (CMV status not recorded). Some clones in this sample may be carry-over from other donors' samples. Specimen: cultured PBMCs, collected from culture after CMV antigen stimulation. The CDR3 sequence is CASSPRGQGRNTEAFF. CDR3 nucleotides: TGTGCCAGCAGCCCCCGCGGGCAGGGGAGAAACACTGAAGCTTTCTTT.